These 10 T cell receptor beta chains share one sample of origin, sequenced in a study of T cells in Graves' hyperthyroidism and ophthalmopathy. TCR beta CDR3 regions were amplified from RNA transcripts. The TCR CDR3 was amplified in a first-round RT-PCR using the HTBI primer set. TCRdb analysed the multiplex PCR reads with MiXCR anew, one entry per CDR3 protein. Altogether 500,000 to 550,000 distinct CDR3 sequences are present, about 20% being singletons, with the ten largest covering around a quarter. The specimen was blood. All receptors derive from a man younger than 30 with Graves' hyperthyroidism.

CDR3 nucleotides: TGTGCCAGCAGTTCAAGCGGGAGGGCCGGGGGAGAGACCCAGTACTTC. It encodes CASSSSGRAGGETQYF. J is TRBJ2-5 and V is TRBV5-8; 10 bases agree with TRBD2. The V segment lost 5 bases and the J segment 4 bases; nucleotides outside the gene matches: 11. This CDR3 has 16 amino acids. Germline-derived CDR1 and CDR2 are SGHTS and YDEGEE.

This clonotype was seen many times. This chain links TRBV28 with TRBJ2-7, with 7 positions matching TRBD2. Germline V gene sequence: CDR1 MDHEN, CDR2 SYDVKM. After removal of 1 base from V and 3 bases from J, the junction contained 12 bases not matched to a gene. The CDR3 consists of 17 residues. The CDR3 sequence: CASSLFGGGDPSYEQYF. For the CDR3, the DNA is TGTGCCAGCAGTTTATTTGGCGGGGGAGACCCAAGCTACGAGCAGTACTTC.

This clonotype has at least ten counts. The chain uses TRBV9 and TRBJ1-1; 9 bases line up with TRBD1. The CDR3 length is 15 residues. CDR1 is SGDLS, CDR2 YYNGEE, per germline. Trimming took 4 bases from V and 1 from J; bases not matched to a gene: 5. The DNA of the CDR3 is TGTGCCAGCAGCAGACGGGACAGGGCGAACACTGAAGCTTTCTTT. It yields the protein CASSRRDRANTEAFF.

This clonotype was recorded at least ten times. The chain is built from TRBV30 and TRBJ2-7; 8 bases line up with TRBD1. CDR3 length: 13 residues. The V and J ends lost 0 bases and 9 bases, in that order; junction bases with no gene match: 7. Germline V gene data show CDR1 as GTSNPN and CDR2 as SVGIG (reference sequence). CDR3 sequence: CAWSVSGGVGQYF. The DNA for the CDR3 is TGTGCCTGGAGTGTGTCAGGGGGCGTCGGGCAGTACTTC.

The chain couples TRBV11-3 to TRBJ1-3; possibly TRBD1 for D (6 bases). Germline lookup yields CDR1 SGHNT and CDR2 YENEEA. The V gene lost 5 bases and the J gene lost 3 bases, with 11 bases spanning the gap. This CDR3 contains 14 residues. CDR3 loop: CASSPGQLGNTIYF. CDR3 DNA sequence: TGTGCCAGCAGCCCTGGACAGCTTGGAAACACCATATATTTT.

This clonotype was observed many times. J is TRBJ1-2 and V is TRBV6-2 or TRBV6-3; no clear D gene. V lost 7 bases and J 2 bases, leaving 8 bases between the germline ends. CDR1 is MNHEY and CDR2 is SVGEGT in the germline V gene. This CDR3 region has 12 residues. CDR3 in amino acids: CASKVGNYGYTF. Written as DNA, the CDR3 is TGTGCCAGCAAGGTGGGGAACTATGGCTACACCTTC.

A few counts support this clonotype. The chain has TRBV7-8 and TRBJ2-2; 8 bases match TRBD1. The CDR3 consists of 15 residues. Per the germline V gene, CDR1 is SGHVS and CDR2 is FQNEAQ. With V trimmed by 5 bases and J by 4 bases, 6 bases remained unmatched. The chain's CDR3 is CASSPDRAGTGELFF. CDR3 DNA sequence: TGTGCCAGCAGCCCGGACAGGGCGGGCACCGGGGAGCTGTTTTTT.

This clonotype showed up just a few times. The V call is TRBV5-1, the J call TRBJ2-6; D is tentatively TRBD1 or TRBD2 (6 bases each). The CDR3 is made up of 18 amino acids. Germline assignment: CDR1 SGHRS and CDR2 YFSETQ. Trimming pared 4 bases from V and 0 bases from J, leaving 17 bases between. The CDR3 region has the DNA TGCGCCAGCAGCGGATCTTGGGGGGCCCACTCTGGGGCCAACGTCCTGACTTTC. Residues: CASSGSWGAHSGANVLTF.

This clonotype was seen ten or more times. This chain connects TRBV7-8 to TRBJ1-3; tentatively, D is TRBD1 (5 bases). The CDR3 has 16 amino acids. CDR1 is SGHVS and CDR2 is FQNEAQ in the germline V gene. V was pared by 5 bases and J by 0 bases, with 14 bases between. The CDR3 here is CASSPHRIPSGNTIYF. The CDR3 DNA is TGTGCCAGCAGCCCTCACAGGATCCCCTCTGGAAACACCATATATTTT.

The CDR3 DNA follows: TGTGCCAGTAGCACGGGGAGCTTCTATAGCAATCAGCCCCAGCATTTT. Encoded protein: CASSTGSFYSNQPQHF. V gene TRBV19 combines with J gene TRBJ1-5, with D uncertain. The CDR3 contains 16 residues. V was pared by 6 bases and J by 0 bases, with 15 bases between. Per the germline V gene, CDR1 is LNHDA and CDR2 is SQIVND (reference sequence). Full variable domain (rest looked up from reference TRBV19 and TRBJ1-5): DGGITQSPKYLFRKEGQNVTLSCEQNLNHDAMYWYRQDPGQGLRLIYYSQIVNDFQKGDIAEGYSVSREKKESFPLTVTSAQKNPTAFYLCASSTGSFYSNQPQHFGDGTRLSIL.